These T cell receptor beta chains were read from a single sample in a study of Ad26.COV2.S vaccination and SARS-CoV-2 variants. Sequencing was performed with immunoSEQ multiplex PCR; in TCRdb, only in-frame clones are kept and a portion is missing. The sample has around 300,000 clones; approximately 87% are singletons. The source material was peripheral blood, sampled in a trial of Ad26.COV2.S vaccine versus placebo. The receptors here all came from a person aged 18-65 years who received the Ad26.COV2.S COVID-19 vaccine or a placebo. The CDR3 runs from the conserved cysteine through the conserved F or W. Fields, in order: J gene, CDR3 length, D gene, V gene, clone size, CDR3 DNA, CDR3 protein. The D gene is left open where the match is weak. Clone size is stated in some rows and not others, as once, few, many or a class when expanded.

>TRBJ1-3|17|-|TRBV3-1/TRBV3-2|-
TGTGCCAGCAGCCCCTTCTACCTACAGGGTTTGGTAAACACCATATATTTT
CASSPFYLQGLVNTIYF
>TRBJ2-1|15|TRBD2|TRBV9|-
TGTGCCAGCAGGAAAACTAGCGGATCTTACAATGAGCAGTTCTTC
CASRKTSGSYNEQFF
>TRBJ1-5|14|-|TRBV6-6|-
TGTGCCAGCAGTTACTTAGGGTTCAATCAGCCCCAGCATTTT
CASSYLGFNQPQHF
>TRBJ1-1|15|-|TRBV9|-
TGTGCCAGCAGCGGACCTGATTTAATGAACACTGAAGCTTTCTTT
CASSGPDLMNTEAFF
>TRBJ1-1|15|TRBD1|TRBV11-2|-
TGTGCCAGCAGCTCCATTACAGGGGCTAGGACTGAAGCTTTCTTT
CASSSITGARTEAFF
>TRBJ2-1|17|-|TRBV4-1|-
TGCGCCAGCAGCCAAGGGCGGCTTGAAGTTTCCTACAATGAGCAGTTCTTC
CASSQGRLEVSYNEQFF
>TRBJ2-4|16|-|TRBV5-6|-
TGTGCCAGCAGCTTTGGGGGGCCCTTAGCCAAAAACATTCAGTACTTC
CASSFGGPLAKNIQYF
>TRBJ2-3|12|TRBD1|TRBV15|-
TGTGCCACCAGCAGAGGGACAGGGCCGTGGTATTTT
CATSRGTGPWYF
>TRBJ1-5|13|-|TRBV6-2/TRBV6-3|-
TGTGCCAGCAGTCCCCCTAGCAATCAGCCCCAGCATTTT
CASSPPSNQPQHF
>TRBJ2-3|14|TRBD2|TRBV11-3|-
TGTGCCAGCAGGTTAGCGGGAAGTTGGGATACGCAGTATTTT
CASRLAGSWDTQYF
>TRBJ1-1|18|TRBD1|TRBV5-1|-
TGCGCCAGCAGCTTGGGCGGAAGTGACAGGGGCGATAACACTGAAGCTTTCTTT
CASSLGGSDRGDNTEAFF
>TRBJ1-1|17|-|TRBV6-1|-
TGTGCCAGCAGTGAAGATCTTTGGAGCCTCTTGAACACTGAAGCTTTCTTT
CASSEDLWSLLNTEAFF
>TRBJ1-1|15|-|TRBV4-3|-
TGCGCCAGCAGCCGCCACAGGGACGGGAACACTGAAGCTTTCTTT
CASSRHRDGNTEAFF
>TRBJ1-5|16|-|TRBV6-5|-
TGTGCCAGCAGTTACGGAGTCGGGGGTAGGAATCAGCCCCAGCATTTT
CASSYGVGGRNQPQHF
>TRBJ2-6|18|-|TRBV2|-
TGTGCCAGCACTATCCGGACATCTACTAACTCTGGGGCCAACGTCCTGACTTTC
CASTIRTSTNSGANVLTF
>TRBJ2-2|15|TRBD2|TRBV2|-
TGTGCCAGCATGGGGACTAGCGTGGGCACCGGGGAGCTGTTTTTT
CASMGTSVGTGELFF
>TRBJ2-1|16|-|TRBV5-1|-
TGCGCCAGCAGCTTGGCGTCTGGGCCGGGGGGCGGGGAGCAGTTCTTC
CASSLASGPGGGEQFF
>TRBJ2-3|12|-|TRBV7-2|-
TGTGCCAGCAGCCGGGGCACAGATACGCAGTATTTT
CASSRGTDTQYF
>TRBJ1-5|16|-|TRBV3-1/TRBV3-2|-
TGTGCCAGCAGCCCCACAGGCGGTCCAGCGGGTCAGCCCCAGCATTTT
CASSPTGGPAGQPQHF
>TRBJ1-5|15|TRBD1|TRBV2|-
TGTGCCAGCAGTGTCCCGGGACAGGTCCATTGGCCCCAGCATTTT
CASSVPGQVHWPQHF
>TRBJ1-1|12|-|TRBV30|-
TGTGCCTGGAGTGTCATTAACACTGAAGCTTTCTTT
CAWSVINTEAFF
>TRBJ1-2|14|TRBD1|TRBV10-1|-
TGCGCCAGCCCGGACAGGGTTCCTGTCTATGGCTACACCTTC
CASPDRVPVYGYTF
>TRBJ1-2|12|-|TRBV6-2/TRBV6-3|-
TGTGCCAGCAGCTCTCTCGGGGATGGCTACACCTTC
CASSSLGDGYTF
>TRBJ1-5|16|-|TRBV19|-
TGTGCCAGTAGTATTGCGGGATCTTATAGCAATCAGCCCCAGCATTTT
CASSIAGSYSNQPQHF
>TRBJ2-1|15|TRBD1|TRBV6-5|once
TGTGCCAGCAGTTACTCCCGGGACAGGGGGAATGAGCAGTTCTTC
CASSYSRDRGNEQFF
>TRBJ1-4|13|-|TRBV10-1|-
TGCGCCAGCAGTGAGTGGGCGCATGAAAAACTGTTTTTT
CASSEWAHEKLFF
>TRBJ2-7|13|TRBD1|TRBV6-5|few
TGTGCCAGCTGGGACAGGGAAAAGAACGAGCAGTACTTC
CASWDREKNEQYF
>TRBJ2-4|14|-|TRBV5-6|-
TGTGCCAGCAGCGTAGGGTTTCCCAAAAACATTCAGTACTTC
CASSVGFPKNIQYF
>TRBJ2-1|12|-|TRBV18|-
TGTGCCAGCTCAGGCCCACAAAATGAGCAGTTCTTC
CASSGPQNEQFF
>TRBJ1-1|13|-|TRBV7-3|-
TGTGCCAGCGGCCGACAGGCGAACACTGAAGCTTTCTTT
CASGRQANTEAFF
>TRBJ2-3|15|-|TRBV4-3|-
TGCGCCAGCAGCCAAGAGGGGGGGGCCACAGATACGCAGTATTTT
CASSQEGGATDTQYF
>TRBJ1-2|12|-|TRBV10-3|-
TGTGCCATCACCGGGGGGTTCTATGGCTACACCTTC
CAITGGFYGYTF
>TRBJ1-2|16|-|TRBV21-1|-
TGTGCCAGCAGCCCCTCTATAAGGACAGGAGGGCGTGGCTACACCTTC
CASSPSIRTGGRGYTF
>TRBJ2-2|14|-|TRBV5-1|-
TGCGCCAGCAGCTCTAACACGTACACCGGGGAGCTGTTTTTT
CASSSNTYTGELFF
>TRBJ2-6|19|-|TRBV16|-
TGTGCCAGCAGCCCACGGGCAACCTTCCCAGCCTCTGGGGCCAACGTCCTGACTTTC
CASSPRATFPASGANVLTF
>TRBJ1-2|16|-|TRBV4-2|-
TGTGCCAGCAGCCAAGGATGGGAGGTGCCTAACTATGGCTACACCTTC
CASSQGWEVPNYGYTF
>TRBJ2-3|15|-|TRBV4-3|-
TGCGCCAGCAGCCTGGGGACTCCCGCCACAGATACGCAGTATTTT
CASSLGTPATDTQYF
>TRBJ2-1|14|TRBD1|TRBV27|-
TGTGCCAGCAGACGGACAGGAAGCAGCGATGAGCAGTTCTTC
CASRRTGSSDEQFF
>TRBJ2-6|15|-|TRBV11-2|-
TGTGCCAGCAGCTCAGACCCCTCTGGGGCCAACGTCCTGACTTTC
CASSSDPSGANVLTF
>TRBJ2-2|15|-|TRBV7-8|once
TGTGCCAGCAGCCCCTCTTCGGGTCCTACCGGGGAGCTGTTTTTT
CASSPSSGPTGELFF
>TRBJ2-2|18|-|TRBV10-1|-
TGCGCCAGCAGTGAGGGAGCGTGGTCGGCCCCGAACACCGGGGAGCTGTTTTTT
CASSEGAWSAPNTGELFF
>TRBJ2-4|16|TRBD1|TRBV7-2|many
TGTGCCAGCAGCCCCGGACAGGGTGAAGGCAAAAACATTCAGTACTTC
CASSPGQGEGKNIQYF
>TRBJ2-3|14|-|TRBV5-1|-
TGCGCCAGCTCCTGGGAGCCCCCCGGAGGAACGCAGTATTTT
CASSWEPPGGTQYF
>TRBJ2-2|15|-|TRBV18|-
TGTGCCAGCTCACCACGGGACTTCATCACCGGGGAGCTGTTTTTT
CASSPRDFITGELFF
>TRBJ2-2|16|TRBD1|TRBV4-2|-
TGTGCCAGCAGCCAAGATCTGACAGGGGCAGCCGGGGAGCTGTTTTTT
CASSQDLTGAAGELFF
>TRBJ1-5|16|-|TRBV19|-
TGTGCCAGTAGCCCCTTAGTAGGGCCTAGCAATCAGCCCCAGCATTTT
CASSPLVGPSNQPQHF
>TRBJ2-1|17|TRBD2|TRBV5-8|-
TGTGCCAGCAGCGGAGGGGCGGGAGGGTGGTCTTACAATGAGCAGTTCTTC
CASSGGAGGWSYNEQFF
>TRBJ1-1|13|-|TRBV5-1|-
TGCGCCAGCAGCGGCTACGGGGACACTGAAGCTTTCTTT
CASSGYGDTEAFF
>TRBJ2-2|14|-|TRBV9|-
TGTGCCAGCAGCGTAGGAGCTGCAACCGGGGAGCTGTTTTTT
CASSVGAATGELFF